The entry below gives a single TCR beta chain sequence along with its context. Its antigen is unidentified. The data stem from a study of blood T cells in healthy people across ages. The length of the CDR3 is 16 residues. Germline CDR1 is KGHSH and CDR2 is LQKENI. V shed 1 base and J 9 bases; nucleotides not matched to a gene: 11. Researchers isolated at least 7 million PBMCs per sample. A second about 7 to 12 cycle PCR used barcoded and J-beta primers. A template-switch adaptor containing 12 random nucleotides labeled each cDNA molecule. TCRdb passed the 5' RACE reads through MiXCR, listing each CDR3 protein once. This sample has 900,000 to 950,000 distinct CDR3 sequences, with 25% to 35% found just once. Study-wide points: Age advanced and TCR beta diversity per million T cells fell, roughly linearly. It was not possible, with unsorted PBMCs, to conclusively compare naive and antigen-experienced cells.

The sample was also linked to a second study, of T cells of mothers and their children.

What was sequenced was blood. V gene TRBV18 combines with J gene TRBJ2-1, with TRBD1 matching 8 bases. The receptor's source is a woman aged 40 to 50 in good health. The CDR3 sequence: CASSPLFRQGYGEQFF. The CDR3 DNA reads TGTGCCAGCTCACCACTTTTCCGACAGGGGTACGGTGAGCAGTTCTTC.